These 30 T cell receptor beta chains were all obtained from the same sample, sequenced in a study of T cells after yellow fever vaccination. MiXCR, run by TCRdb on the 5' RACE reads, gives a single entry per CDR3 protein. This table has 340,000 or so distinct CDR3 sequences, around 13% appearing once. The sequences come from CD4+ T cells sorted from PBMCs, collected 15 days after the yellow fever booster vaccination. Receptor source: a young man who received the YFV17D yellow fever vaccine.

The chain's CDR3 is CASSLVRGARTDTQYF. The CDR3 DNA follows: TGTGCCAGCAGCTTAGTGCGAGGGGCCCGGACAGATACGCAGTATTTT. The rearrangement uses TRBV7-2 and TRBJ2-3; D possibly matches TRBD1 or TRBD2 (5 bases each). V lost 1 base, J lost 3 bases, and 14 bases lay in between. CDR1 SGHTA and CDR2 FQGNSA come from the germline V gene. The CDR3 consists of 16 residues.

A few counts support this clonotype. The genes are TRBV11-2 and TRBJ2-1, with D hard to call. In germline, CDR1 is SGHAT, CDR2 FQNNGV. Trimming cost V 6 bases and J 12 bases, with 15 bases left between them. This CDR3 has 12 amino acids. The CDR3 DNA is TGTGCCAGCAGTCCGACTGGATTCCGGCAGTTCTTC. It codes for CASSPTGFRQFF.

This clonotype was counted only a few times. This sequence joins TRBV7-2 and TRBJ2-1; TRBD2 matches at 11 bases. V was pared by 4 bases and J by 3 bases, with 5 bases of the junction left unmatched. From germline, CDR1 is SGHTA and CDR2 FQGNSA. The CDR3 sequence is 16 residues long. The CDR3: CASSSLAGGVYNEQFF. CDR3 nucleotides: TGTGCCAGCAGCTCCCTAGCGGGGGGAGTCTACAATGAGCAGTTCTTC. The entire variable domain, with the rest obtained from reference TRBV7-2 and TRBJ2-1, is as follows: GAGVSQSPSNKVTEKGKDVELRCDPISGHTALYWYRQSLGQGLEFLIYFQGNSAPDKSGLPSDRFSAERTGGSVSTLTIQRTQQEDSAVYLCASSSLAGGVYNEQFFGPGTRLTVL.

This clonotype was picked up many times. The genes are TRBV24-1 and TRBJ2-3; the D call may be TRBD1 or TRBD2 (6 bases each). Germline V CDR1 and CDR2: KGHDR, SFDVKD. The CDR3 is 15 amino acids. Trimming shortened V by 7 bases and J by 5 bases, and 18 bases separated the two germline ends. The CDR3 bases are TGTGCCACCAGCCCCGGGGGCAACATAGGAGATACGCAGTATTTT. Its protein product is CATSPGGNIGDTQYF.

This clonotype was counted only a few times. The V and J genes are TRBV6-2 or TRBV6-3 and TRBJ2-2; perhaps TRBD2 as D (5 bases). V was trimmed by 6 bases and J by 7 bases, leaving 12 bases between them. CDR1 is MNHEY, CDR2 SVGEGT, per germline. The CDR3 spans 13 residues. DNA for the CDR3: TGTGCCAGCAGCCCTGGACTTATCGGGGAGCTGTTTTTT. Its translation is CASSPGLIGELFF.

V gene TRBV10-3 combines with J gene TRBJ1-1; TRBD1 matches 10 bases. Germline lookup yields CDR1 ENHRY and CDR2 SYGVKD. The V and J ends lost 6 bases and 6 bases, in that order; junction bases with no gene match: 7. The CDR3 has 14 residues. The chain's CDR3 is CAIRRTGGASEAFF. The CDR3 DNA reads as TGTGCCATCAGACGGACAGGGGGGGCCTCTGAAGCTTTCTTT.

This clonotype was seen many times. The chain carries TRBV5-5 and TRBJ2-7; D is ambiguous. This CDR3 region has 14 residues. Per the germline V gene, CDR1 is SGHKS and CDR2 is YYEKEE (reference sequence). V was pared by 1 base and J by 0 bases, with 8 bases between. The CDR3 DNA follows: TGTGCCAGCAGCTTGATGGTCAACTCCTACGAGCAGTACGTC. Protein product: CASSLMVNSYEQYV.

The CDR3 region has the DNA TGTGCCAGCAGCCAAGCTGTGTCAGGAAACACCATATATTTT. Amino acid sequence: CASSQAVSGNTIYF. J is TRBJ1-3 and V is TRBV3-1; D is uncertain. V was cut by 1 base and J by 4 bases, with 8 bases left in between. This CDR3 contains 14 residues. Germline-derived CDR1 and CDR2 are LGHDT and YNNKEL (reference sequence).

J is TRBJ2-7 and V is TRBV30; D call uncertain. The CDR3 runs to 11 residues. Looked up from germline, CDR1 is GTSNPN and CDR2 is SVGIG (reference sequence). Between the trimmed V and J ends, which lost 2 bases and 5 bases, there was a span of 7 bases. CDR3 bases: TGTGCCTGGAGTCCCCGGGACGAGCAGTACTTC. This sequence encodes CAWSPRDEQYF.

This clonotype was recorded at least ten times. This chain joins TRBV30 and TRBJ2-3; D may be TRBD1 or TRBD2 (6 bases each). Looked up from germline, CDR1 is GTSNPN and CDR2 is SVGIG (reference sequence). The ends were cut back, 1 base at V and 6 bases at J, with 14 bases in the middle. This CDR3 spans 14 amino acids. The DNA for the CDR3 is TGTGCCTGGAGTGCGGGGGCAGTCCCCGATACGCAGTATTTT. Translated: CAWSAGAVPDTQYF.

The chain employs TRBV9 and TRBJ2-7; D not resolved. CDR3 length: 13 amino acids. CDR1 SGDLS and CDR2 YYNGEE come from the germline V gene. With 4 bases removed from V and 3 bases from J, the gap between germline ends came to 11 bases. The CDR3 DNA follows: TGTGCCAGCAGCTACCCACGGCGCTACGAGCAGTACGTC. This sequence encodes CASSYPRRYEQYV.

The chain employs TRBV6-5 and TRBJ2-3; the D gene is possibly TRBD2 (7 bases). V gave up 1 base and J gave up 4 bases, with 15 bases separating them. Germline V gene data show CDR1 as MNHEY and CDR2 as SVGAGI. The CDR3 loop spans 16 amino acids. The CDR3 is CASSYFGGGASDTQYF. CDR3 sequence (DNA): TGTGCCAGCAGTTACTTTGGCGGGGGCGCTTCAGATACGCAGTATTTT.

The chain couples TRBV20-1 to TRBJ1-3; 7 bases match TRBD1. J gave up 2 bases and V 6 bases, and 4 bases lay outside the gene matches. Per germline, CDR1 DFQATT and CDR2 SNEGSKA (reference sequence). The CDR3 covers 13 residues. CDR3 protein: CSAHTGAGNTIYF. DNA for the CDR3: TGCAGTGCCCACACAGGGGCTGGAAACACCATATATTTT.

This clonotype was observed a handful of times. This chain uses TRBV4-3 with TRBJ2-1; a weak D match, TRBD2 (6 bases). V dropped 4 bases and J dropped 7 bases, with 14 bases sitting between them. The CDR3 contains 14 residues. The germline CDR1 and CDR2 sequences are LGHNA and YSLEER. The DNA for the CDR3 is TGCGCCAGCAGCCGCGCCGGGAGTCCGAATGAGCAGTTCTTC. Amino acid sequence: CASSRAGSPNEQFF.

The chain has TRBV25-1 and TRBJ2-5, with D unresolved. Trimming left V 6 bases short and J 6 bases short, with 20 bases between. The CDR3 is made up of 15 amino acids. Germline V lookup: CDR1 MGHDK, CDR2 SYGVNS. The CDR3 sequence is CASSTTDLGGQTQYF. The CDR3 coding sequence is TGTGCCAGCAGCACCACAGATTTAGGTGGACAGACCCAGTACTTC.

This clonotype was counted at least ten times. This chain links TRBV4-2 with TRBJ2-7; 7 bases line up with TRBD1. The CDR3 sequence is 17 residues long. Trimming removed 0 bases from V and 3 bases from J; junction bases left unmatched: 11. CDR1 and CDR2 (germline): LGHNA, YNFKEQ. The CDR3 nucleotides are TGTGCCAGCAGCCAAGAGGGGGACAGTCCCATTTACTACGAGCAGTACTTC. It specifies CASSQEGDSPIYYEQYF.

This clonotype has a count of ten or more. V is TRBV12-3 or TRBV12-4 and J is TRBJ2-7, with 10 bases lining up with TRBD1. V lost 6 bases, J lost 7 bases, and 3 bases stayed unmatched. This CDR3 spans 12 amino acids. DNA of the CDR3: TGTGCCAGCAGCGGACAGGGGGGTGAGCAGTACGTC. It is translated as CASSGQGGEQYV.

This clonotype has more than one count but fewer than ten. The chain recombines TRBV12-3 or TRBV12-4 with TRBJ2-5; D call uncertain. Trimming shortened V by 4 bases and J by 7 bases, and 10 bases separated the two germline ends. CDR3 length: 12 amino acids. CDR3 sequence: CASSSRLGTQYF. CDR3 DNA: TGTGCCAGCAGTTCCCGACTCGGGACCCAGTACTTC.

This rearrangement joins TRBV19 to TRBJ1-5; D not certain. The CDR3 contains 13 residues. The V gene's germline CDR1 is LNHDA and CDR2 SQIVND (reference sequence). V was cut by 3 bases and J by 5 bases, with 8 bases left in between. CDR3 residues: CASSMARDQPQHF. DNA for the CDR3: TGTGCCAGTAGTATGGCGAGAGATCAGCCCCAGCATTTT.

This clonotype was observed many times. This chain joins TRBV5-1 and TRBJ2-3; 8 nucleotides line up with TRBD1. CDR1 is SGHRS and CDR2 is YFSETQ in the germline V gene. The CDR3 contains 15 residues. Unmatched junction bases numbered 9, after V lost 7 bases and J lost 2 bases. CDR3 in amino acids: CASQGASFFTDTQYF. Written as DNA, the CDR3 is TGCGCCAGCCAGGGGGCCTCCTTCTTCACAGATACGCAGTATTTT.

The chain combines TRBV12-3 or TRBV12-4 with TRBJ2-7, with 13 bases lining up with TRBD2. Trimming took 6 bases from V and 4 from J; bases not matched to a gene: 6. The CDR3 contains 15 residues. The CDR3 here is CASSPTSGGTYEQYV. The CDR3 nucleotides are TGTGCCAGCAGCCCGACTAGCGGGGGGACTTACGAGCAGTACGTC.

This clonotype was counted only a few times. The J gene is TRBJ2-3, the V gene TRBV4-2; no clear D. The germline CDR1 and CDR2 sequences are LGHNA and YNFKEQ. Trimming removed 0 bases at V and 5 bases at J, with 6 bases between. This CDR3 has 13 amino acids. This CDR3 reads CASSQDLGDTQYF. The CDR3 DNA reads TGTGCCAGCAGCCAAGATTTAGGAGATACGCAGTATTTT.

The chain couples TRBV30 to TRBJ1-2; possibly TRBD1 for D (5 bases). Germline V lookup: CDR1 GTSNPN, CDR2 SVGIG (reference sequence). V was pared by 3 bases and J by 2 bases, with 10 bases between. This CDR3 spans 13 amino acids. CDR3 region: CAWRRGTNYGYTF. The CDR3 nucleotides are TGTGCCTGGAGGCGAGGGACGAACTATGGCTACACCTTC. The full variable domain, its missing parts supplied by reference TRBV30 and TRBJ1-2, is SQTIHQWPATLVQPVGSPLSLECTVEGTSNPNLYWYRQAAGRGLQLLFYSVGIGQISSEVPQNLSASRPQDRQFILSSKKLLLSDSGFYLCAWRRGTNYGYTFGSGTRLTVV.

CDR3 sequence reads: CASSLALRAAYEQYF. As DNA, the CDR3 is TGCGCCAGCAGCTTGGCCCTGCGTGCTGCCTACGAGCAGTACTTC. The J gene is TRBJ2-7, the V gene TRBV5-1; no definite D call. This CDR3 contains 15 residues. CDR1 and CDR2 (germline): SGHRS, YFSETQ. Deletions cut 0 bases from V and 2 bases from J, with 12 bases between.

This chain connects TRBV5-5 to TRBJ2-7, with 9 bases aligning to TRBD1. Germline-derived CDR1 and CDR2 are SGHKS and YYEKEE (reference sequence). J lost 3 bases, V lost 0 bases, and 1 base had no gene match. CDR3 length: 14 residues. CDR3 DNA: TGTGCCAGCAGCTTGGTGGACAGGGGCTACGAGCAGTACTTC. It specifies CASSLVDRGYEQYF.

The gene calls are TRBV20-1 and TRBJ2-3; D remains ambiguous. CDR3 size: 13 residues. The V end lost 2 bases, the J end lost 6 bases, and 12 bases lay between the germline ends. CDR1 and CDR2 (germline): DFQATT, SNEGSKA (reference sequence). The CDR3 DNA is TGCAGTGCTAGAAGGCAGACTGCTGATACGCAGTATTTT. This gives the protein CSARRQTADTQYF.

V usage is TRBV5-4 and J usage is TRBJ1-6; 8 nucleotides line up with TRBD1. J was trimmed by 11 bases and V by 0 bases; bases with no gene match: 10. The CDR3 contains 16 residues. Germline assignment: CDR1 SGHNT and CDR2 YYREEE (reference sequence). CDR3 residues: CASSLDRGQALAPLHF. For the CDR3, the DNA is TGTGCCAGCAGCTTGGATCGGGGACAGGCACTGGCACCCCTCCACTTT.

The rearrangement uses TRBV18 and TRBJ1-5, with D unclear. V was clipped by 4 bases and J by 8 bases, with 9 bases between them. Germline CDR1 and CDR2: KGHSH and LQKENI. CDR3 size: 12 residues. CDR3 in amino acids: CASSLQEEPQHF. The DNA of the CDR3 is TGTGCCAGCTCACTTCAAGAAGAGCCCCAGCATTTT.

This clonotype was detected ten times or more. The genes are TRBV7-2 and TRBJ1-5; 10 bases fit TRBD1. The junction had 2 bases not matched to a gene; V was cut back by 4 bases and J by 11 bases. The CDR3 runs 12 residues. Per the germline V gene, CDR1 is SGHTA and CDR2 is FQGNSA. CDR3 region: CASSWTGGAQHF. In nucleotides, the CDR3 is TGTGCCAGCAGCTGGACAGGGGGAGCCCAGCATTTT.

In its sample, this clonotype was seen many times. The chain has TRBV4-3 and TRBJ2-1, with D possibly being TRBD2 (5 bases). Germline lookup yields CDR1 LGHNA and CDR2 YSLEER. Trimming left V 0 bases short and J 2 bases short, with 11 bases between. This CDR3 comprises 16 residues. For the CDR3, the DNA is TGCGCCAGCAGCCAAGATACGAGGGTTACCTACAATGAGCAGTTCTTC. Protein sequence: CASSQDTRVTYNEQFF.